Listed below are T cell receptor beta chains from one sample, sequenced in a study of blood T cell repertoires in COVID-19. TCRdb's table, derived via immunoSEQ multiplex PCR, lists solely in-frame clones and lacks some. Found here are around 190,000 clones, 80% of them singletons; the top ten hold around 6.9%. The sequencing input was peripheral blood. The receptors shown here come from a man between 60 and 75 years old with acute or convalescent COVID-19. CDR3s include the opening cysteine and the closing phenylalanine or tryptophan. A D gene is named only where the DNA matches it firmly. Only some rows state a clone size, as once, few, many or a class for expanded clones.

clone size	D gene	V gene	J gene	CDR3 protein	CDR3 DNA
once	NA	TRBV5-1	TRBJ2-3	CASSLAGLTDTQYF	TGCGCCAGCAGCTTGGCTGGCCTCACAGATACGCAGTATTTT
few	TRBD1	TRBV5-1	TRBJ2-5	CASSIGPGTGVRETQYF	TGCGCCAGCAGCATAGGACCCGGGACAGGGGTTCGGGAGACCCAGTACTTC
NA	NA	TRBV11-2	TRBJ2-3	CASSPGASGTDTQYF	TGTGCCAGCAGCCCCGGGGCTAGCGGCACAGATACGCAGTATTTT
once	TRBD1	TRBV19	TRBJ1-5	CASSIVHGQGYQPQHF	TGTGCCAGTAGTATAGTGCATGGACAGGGGTATCAGCCCCAGCATTTT
NA	NA	TRBV12-5	TRBJ1-6	CASGQENSPLHF	TGTGCTAGTGGACAGGAAAATTCACCCCTCCACTTT
NA	NA	TRBV9	TRBJ2-1	CASSVGGTYNEQFF	TGTGCCAGCAGCGTAGGCGGGACGTACAATGAGCAGTTCTTC
NA	TRBD1	TRBV7-9	TRBJ1-4	CASSIAGTGLGEKLFF	TGTGCCAGCAGCATCGCCGGGACAGGGCTGGGTGAAAAACTGTTTTTT
NA	TRBD2	TRBV7-3	TRBJ2-3	CASRYSGLNTDTQYF	TGTGCCAGCAGGTATAGCGGGCTCAACACAGATACGCAGTATTTT
NA	NA	TRBV18	TRBJ1-4	CASSPVLLQTVEKLFF	TGTGCCAGCTCACCCGTACTACTTCAGACCGTAGAAAAACTGTTTTTT
NA	TRBD1	TRBV9	TRBJ1-6	CASSGGTGGRSPLHF	TGTGCCAGCAGCGGGGGTACAGGGGGGAGGTCACCCCTCCACTTT
NA	NA	TRBV3-1/TRBV3-2	TRBJ1-1	CASSQGDGRAFF	TGTGCCAGCAGCCAAGGTGACGGGAGGGCTTTCTTT
NA	NA	TRBV19	TRBJ1-3	CASDRAGPGNTIYF	TGTGCCAGTGACAGAGCAGGTCCTGGAAACACCATATATTTT
NA	NA	TRBV6-4	TRBJ2-1	CASSDRANNEQFF	TGTGCCAGCAGTGATCGAGCTAACAATGAGCAGTTCTTC
NA	TRBD1	TRBV25-1	TRBJ1-2	CASSEGQGSYGYTF	TGTGCCAGCAGTGAGGGACAGGGATCCTATGGCTACACCTTC
NA	TRBD1	TRBV6-2/TRBV6-3	TRBJ1-4	CASSFSLQRTGSEKLFF	TGTGCCAGCAGTTTCAGTCTACAAAGGACAGGGAGTGAAAAACTGTTTTTT
NA	TRBD2	TRBV5-5	TRBJ2-1	CASSLRYPGLAENEQFF	TGTGCCAGCAGCTTACGTTACCCGGGACTAGCGGAGAATGAGCAGTTCTTC
NA	NA	TRBV2	TRBJ2-1	CASSLASSYNEQFF	TGTGCCAGCAGCTTAGCTAGCTCCTACAATGAGCAGTTCTTC
NA	NA	TRBV11-2	TRBJ2-7	CASSLVAGSYEQYF	TGTGCCAGCAGCTTAGTGGCAGGCTCCTACGAGCAGTACTTC
NA	TRBD1	TRBV24-1	TRBJ1-1	CATSDPRQGDTEAFF	TGTGCCACCAGTGATCCAAGACAGGGTGACACTGAAGCTTTCTTT
few	NA	TRBV10-3	TRBJ2-7	CAISPESVSYEQYF	TGTGCCATCAGCCCAGAAAGTGTCTCCTACGAGCAGTACTTC
many	TRBD1	TRBV6-1	TRBJ1-1	CASSEALGQGARLNTEAFF	TGTGCCAGCAGTGAAGCGTTGGGACAGGGGGCAAGGCTTAACACTGAAGCTTTCTTT
NA	NA	TRBV4-1	TRBJ2-7	CASSPSRGRTYEQYF	TGCGCCAGCAGCCCTTCAAGAGGGAGAACCTACGAGCAGTACTTC
few	NA	TRBV24-1	TRBJ1-5	CATSARGQPQHF	TGTGCCACCAGTGCCCGGGGACAGCCCCAGCATTTT
NA	NA	TRBV7-9	TRBJ2-1	CASTGSPGLFYNEQFF	TGTGCCAGCACCGGATCGCCGGGACTCTTCTACAATGAGCAGTTCTTC
NA	TRBD1	TRBV12-5	TRBJ2-3	CASGSPPGQGTSTDTQYF	TGTGCTAGTGGTTCGCCCCCCGGACAGGGGACATCCACAGATACGCAGTATTTT
NA	NA	TRBV19	TRBJ1-5	CASSRVPGGDSNQPQHF	TGTGCCAGTAGTCGCGTTCCCGGGGGGGATAGCAATCAGCCCCAGCATTTT
NA	TRBD2	TRBV19	TRBJ2-1	CASSPLAGAVAEQFF	TGTGCCAGTAGTCCCCTAGCGGGAGCGGTGGCTGAGCAGTTCTTC
NA	NA	TRBV25-1	TRBJ2-3	CASSEYSGGTDTQYF	TGTGCCAGCAGTGAATATTCGGGGGGCACAGATACGCAGTATTTT
NA	TRBD2	TRBV6-2/TRBV6-3	TRBJ2-3	CASSPRTSGGDLDTQYF	TGTGCCAGCAGTCCAAGGACTAGCGGGGGAGATTTGGATACGCAGTATTTT
NA	TRBD2	TRBV5-1	TRBJ2-1	CASSLGTSGNEQFF	TGCGCCAGCAGCCTAGGGACTAGCGGAAATGAGCAGTTCTTC
NA	NA	TRBV6-5	TRBJ1-3	CASRRDTFSGNTIYF	TGTGCCAGCAGAAGGGACACCTTCTCTGGAAACACCATATATTTT
NA	NA	TRBV5-6	TRBJ2-1	CASSTDRGEQFF	TGTGCCAGCAGCACTGATCGCGGTGAGCAGTTCTTC
once	NA	TRBV10-3	TRBJ1-1	CAISPSQGPGTEAFF	TGTGCCATCAGTCCGTCCCAGGGGCCGGGCACTGAAGCTTTCTTT
NA	NA	TRBV6-5	TRBJ1-6	CASSYSSGRDSPLHF	TGTGCCAGCAGTTACTCATCAGGGAGGGATTCACCCCTCCACTTT
few	TRBD2	TRBV7-2	TRBJ2-3	CASSLVGSGEGTDTQYF	TGTGCCAGCAGCTTAGTAGGTAGCGGGGAGGGCACAGATACGCAGTATTTT
NA	NA	TRBV18	TRBJ2-3	CASSPGADTQYF	TGTGCCAGCTCGCCGGGTGCAGATACGCAGTATTTT
NA	NA	TRBV4-1	TRBJ1-4	CASRREANEKLFF	TGCGCCAGCAGAAGGGAGGCAAATGAAAAACTGTTTTTT
NA	TRBD1	TRBV5-5	TRBJ1-6	CASSSGQGVSPLHF	TGTGCCAGCAGCTCGGGACAGGGGGTTTCACCCCTCCACTTT
NA	NA	TRBV5-4	TRBJ2-7	CASSLDIWSSSYEQYF	TGTGCCAGCAGCTTGGACATCTGGTCTAGCTCCTACGAGCAGTACTTC
NA	NA	TRBV2	TRBJ2-5	CASSEVSQETQYF	TGTGCCAGCAGTGAAGTTAGCCAAGAGACCCAGTACTTC
NA	NA	TRBV11-2	TRBJ2-7	CASSSNYEQYF	TGTGCCAGCAGCTCCAACTACGAGCAGTACTTC
NA	TRBD2	TRBV3-1/TRBV3-2	TRBJ2-3	CASSQGGRATPDTQYF	TGTGCCAGCAGCCAAGGCGGGAGGGCCACCCCAGATACGCAGTATTTT
NA	TRBD2	TRBV7-9	TRBJ2-5	CASSLQGGEETQYF	TGTGCCAGCAGCTTACAGGGAGGGGAAGAGACCCAGTACTTC
NA	NA	TRBV25-1	TRBJ2-5	CASTGWETQYF	TGTGCCAGCACAGGGTGGGAGACCCAGTACTTC
NA	NA	TRBV5-1	TRBJ2-3	CASSFRAADSGFNTQYF	TGCGCCAGCAGCTTCCGGGCTGCGGACAGCGGATTTAACACGCAGTATTTT
NA	NA	TRBV6-4	TRBJ1-1	CASSVGKLPAQGQNTEAFF	TGTGCCAGCAGTGTGGGGAAACTACCAGCTCAGGGCCAAAACACTGAAGCTTTCTTT
few	TRBD1	TRBV4-3	TRBJ1-4	CASSQVGQGSEKLFF	TGCGCCAGCAGCCAAGTAGGACAGGGAAGTGAAAAACTGTTTTTT
NA	TRBD1	TRBV6-5	TRBJ2-3	CASRTGVDTQYF	TGTGCCAGCAGGACAGGGGTAGATACGCAGTATTTT
NA	TRBD2	TRBV9	TRBJ2-1	CASSSSLAGGYEQFF	TGTGCCAGCAGCTCCTCGCTAGCGGGGGGCTATGAGCAGTTCTTC
NA	TRBD1	TRBV18	TRBJ1-2	CASSPGQGTFNYGYTF	TGTGCCAGCTCACCGGGACAGGGGACGTTTAACTATGGCTACACCTTC
NA	NA	TRBV7-8	TRBJ1-1	CASSLVVSRNTEAFF	TGTGCCAGCAGCTTAGTGGTCTCTAGGAACACTGAAGCTTTCTTT
NA	NA	TRBV4-3	TRBJ2-7	CASSQARRPTYEQYF	TGCGCCAGCAGCCAAGCGAGGCGCCCTACCTACGAGCAGTACTTC
NA	TRBD1	TRBV10-3	TRBJ2-7	CAITQDRGRFYEQYF	TGTGCCATCACCCAGGACAGGGGGCGTTTCTACGAGCAGTACTTC
NA	TRBD1	TRBV5-5	TRBJ1-6	CASRQGQRDSPLHF	TGTGCCAGCCGACAGGGGCAGAGAGATTCACCCCTCCACTTT
once	TRBD1	TRBV7-2	TRBJ1-2	CASIRLGQGFDGYTF	TGTGCCAGCATCCGACTGGGACAGGGGTTTGATGGCTACACCTTC
few	NA	TRBV12-3/TRBV12-4	TRBJ1-2	CASSPNLYGYTF	TGTGCCAGCAGCCCTAACCTCTATGGCTACACCTTC
many	TRBD2	TRBV5-6	TRBJ2-3	CASSISSGDTQYF	TGTGCCAGCAGCATCTCTAGCGGAGATACGCAGTATTTT
NA	NA	TRBV6-5	TRBJ1-5	CASTTRGSNQPQHF	TGTGCCAGCACTACGAGGGGGAGCAATCAGCCCCAGCATTTT
NA	NA	TRBV30	TRBJ2-1	CAWSKYAGTSYNEQFF	TGTGCCTGGAGTAAATATGCAGGCACCTCCTACAATGAGCAGTTCTTC